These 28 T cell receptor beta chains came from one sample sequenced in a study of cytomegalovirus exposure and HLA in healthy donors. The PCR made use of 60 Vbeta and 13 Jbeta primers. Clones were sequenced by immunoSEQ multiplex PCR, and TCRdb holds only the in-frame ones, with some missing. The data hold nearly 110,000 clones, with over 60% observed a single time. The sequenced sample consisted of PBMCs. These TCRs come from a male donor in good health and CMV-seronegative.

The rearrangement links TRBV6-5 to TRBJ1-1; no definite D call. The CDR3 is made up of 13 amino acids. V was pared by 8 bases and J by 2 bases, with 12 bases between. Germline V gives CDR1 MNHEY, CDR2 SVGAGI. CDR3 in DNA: TGTGCCAGCGGAGTGCTTTTAAACACTGAAGCTTTCTTT. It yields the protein CASGVLLNTEAFF.

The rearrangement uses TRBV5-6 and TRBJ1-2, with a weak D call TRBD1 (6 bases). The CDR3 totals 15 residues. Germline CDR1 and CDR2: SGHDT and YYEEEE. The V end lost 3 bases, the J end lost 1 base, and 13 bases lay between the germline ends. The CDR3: CASSSQGKFNYGYTF. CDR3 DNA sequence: TGTGCCAGCAGCTCCCAGGGGAAGTTTAACTATGGCTACACCTTC.

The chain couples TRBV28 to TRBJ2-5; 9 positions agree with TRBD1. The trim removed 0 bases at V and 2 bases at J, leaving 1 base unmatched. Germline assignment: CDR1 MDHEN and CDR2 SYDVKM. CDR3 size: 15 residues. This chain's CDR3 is CASSLWDRGQETQYF. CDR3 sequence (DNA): TGTGCCAGCAGTTTATGGGACAGGGGACAAGAGACCCAGTACTTC.

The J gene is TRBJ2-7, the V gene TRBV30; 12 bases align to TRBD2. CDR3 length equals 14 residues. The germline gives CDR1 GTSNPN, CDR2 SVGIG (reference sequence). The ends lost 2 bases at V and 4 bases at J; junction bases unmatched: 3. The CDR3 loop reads CAWSKTSGRYEQYF. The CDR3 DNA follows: TGTGCCTGGAGTAAGACTAGCGGGAGATACGAGCAGTACTTC.

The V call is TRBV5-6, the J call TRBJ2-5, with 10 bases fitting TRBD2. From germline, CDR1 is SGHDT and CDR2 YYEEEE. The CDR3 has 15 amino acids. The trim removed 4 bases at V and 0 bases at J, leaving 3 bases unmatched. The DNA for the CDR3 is TGTGCCAGCAGCCCGGGACTAGCGCACCAAGAGACCCAGTACTTC. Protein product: CASSPGLAHQETQYF.

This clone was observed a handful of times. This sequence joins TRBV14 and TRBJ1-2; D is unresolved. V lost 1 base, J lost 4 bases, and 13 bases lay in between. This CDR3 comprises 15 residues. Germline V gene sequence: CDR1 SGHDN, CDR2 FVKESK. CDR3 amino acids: CASSQGTVVSYGYTF. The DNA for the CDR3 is TGTGCCAGCAGCCAAGGAACCGTGGTGAGCTATGGCTACACCTTC.

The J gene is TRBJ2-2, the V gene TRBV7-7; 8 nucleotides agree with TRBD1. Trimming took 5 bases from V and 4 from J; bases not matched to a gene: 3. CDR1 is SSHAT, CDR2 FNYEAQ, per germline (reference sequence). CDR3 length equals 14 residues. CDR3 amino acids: CASSLGQGTGELFF. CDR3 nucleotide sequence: TGTGCCAGCAGCCTCGGACAGGGCACCGGGGAGCTGTTTTTT.

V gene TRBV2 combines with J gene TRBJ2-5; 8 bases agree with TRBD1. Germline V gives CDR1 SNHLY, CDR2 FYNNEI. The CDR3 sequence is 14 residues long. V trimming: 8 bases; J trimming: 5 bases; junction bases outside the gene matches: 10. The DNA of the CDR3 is TGTGCCAGCGGCCCCAGGACAGGGAAGGAGACCCAGTACTTC. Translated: CASGPRTGKETQYF.

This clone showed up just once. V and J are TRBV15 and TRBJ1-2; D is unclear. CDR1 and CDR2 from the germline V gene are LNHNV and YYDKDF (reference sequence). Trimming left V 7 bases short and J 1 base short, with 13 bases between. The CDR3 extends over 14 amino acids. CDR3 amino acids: CATKITEFNYGYTF. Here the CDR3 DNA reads TGTGCCACCAAGATAACCGAGTTTAACTATGGCTACACCTTC.

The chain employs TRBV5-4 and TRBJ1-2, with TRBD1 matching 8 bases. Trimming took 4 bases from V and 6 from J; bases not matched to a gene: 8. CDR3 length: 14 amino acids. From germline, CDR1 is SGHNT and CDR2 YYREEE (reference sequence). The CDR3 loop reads CASSTRDRKDGYTF. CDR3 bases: TGTGCCAGCAGCACCCGGGACAGGAAGGATGGCTACACCTTC.

The CDR3 DNA follows: TGTGCCAGCAGCCCTTGGTTAGTGAAAGAAGCTTTCTTT. It codes for CASSPWLVKEAFF. The gene calls are TRBV7-9 and TRBJ1-1; D unclear. This CDR3 spans 13 amino acids. The V gene's germline CDR1 is SEHNR and CDR2 FQNEAQ (reference sequence). The V and J ends lost 5 bases and 8 bases respectively, with 15 bases between them.

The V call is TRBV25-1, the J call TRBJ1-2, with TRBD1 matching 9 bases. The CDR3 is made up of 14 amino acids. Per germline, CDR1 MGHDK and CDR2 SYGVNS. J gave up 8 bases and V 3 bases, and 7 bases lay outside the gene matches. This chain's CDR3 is CASSDPGTGYGYTF. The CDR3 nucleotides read TGTGCCAGCAGTGACCCCGGGACAGGGTACGGCTACACCTTC.

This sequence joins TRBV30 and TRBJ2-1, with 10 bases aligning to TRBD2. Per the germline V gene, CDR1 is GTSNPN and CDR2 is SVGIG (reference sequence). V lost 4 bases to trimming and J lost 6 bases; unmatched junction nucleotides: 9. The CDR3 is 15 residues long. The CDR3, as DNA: TGTGCCTGGACCAAAAGCGGGAGGGCCTTCAATGAGCAGTTCTTC. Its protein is CAWTKSGRAFNEQFF.

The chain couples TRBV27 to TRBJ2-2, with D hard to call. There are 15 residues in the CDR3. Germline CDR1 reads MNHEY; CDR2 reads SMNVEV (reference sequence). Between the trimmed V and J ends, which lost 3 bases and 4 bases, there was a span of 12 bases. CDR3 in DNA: TGTGCCAGCAGTTTTCTCCCTTCCCTCACCGGGGAGCTGTTTTTT. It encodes CASSFLPSLTGELFF.

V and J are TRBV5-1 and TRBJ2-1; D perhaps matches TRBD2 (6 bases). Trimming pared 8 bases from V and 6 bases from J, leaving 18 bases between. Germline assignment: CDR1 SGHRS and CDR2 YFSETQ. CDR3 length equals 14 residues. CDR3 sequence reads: CASGDPRGSNEQFF. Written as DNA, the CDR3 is TGCGCCAGTGGGGACCCGCGGGGTTCCAATGAGCAGTTCTTC.

The CDR3 is CASSQPTGKNTEAFF. The CDR3 region has the DNA TGCGCCAGCAGCCAACCGACAGGGAAGAACACTGAAGCTTTCTTT. The V call is TRBV4-1, the J call TRBJ1-1; 7 bases line up with TRBD1. V was pared by 2 bases and J by 1 base, with 4 bases of the junction left unmatched. The germline gives CDR1 MGHRA, CDR2 YSYEKL. This CDR3 spans 15 amino acids.

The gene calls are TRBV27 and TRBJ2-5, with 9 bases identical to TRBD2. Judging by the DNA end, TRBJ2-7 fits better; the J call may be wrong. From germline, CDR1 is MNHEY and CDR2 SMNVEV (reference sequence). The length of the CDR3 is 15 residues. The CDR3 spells CASSPRASGVYEQYF. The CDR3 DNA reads TGTGCCAGCAGTCCCCGGGCTAGCGGGGTCTACGAGCAGTACTTC.

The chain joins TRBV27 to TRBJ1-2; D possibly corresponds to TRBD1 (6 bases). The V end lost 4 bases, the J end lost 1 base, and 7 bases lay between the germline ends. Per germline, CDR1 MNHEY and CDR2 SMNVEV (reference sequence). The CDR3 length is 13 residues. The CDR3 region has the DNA TGTGCCAGCAGTTCGGACAGTAACTATGGCTACACCTTC. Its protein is CASSSDSNYGYTF.

The CDR3 sequence: CASSGTSGTVDTQYF. The CDR3 DNA sequence: TGCGCCAGCAGTGGGACTAGCGGGACGGTAGATACGCAGTATTTT. The chain joins TRBV10-1 to TRBJ2-3; TRBD2 matches at 12 bases. The length of the CDR3 is 15 residues. V was pared by 4 bases and J by 5 bases, with 4 bases of the junction left unmatched. Germline CDR1 and CDR2: WNHNN and SYGVQD (reference sequence).

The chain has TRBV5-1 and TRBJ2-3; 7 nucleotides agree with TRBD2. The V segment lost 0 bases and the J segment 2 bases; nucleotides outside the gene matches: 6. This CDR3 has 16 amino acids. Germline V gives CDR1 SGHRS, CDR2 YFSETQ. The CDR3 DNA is TGCGCCAGCAGCTTGGAATTAGCGGGTTCCACAGATACGCAGTATTTT. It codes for CASSLELAGSTDTQYF.

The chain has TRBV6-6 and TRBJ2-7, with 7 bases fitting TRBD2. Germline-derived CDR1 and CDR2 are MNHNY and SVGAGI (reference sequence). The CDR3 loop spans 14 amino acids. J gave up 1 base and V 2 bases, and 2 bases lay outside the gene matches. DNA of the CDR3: TGTGCCAGCAGTTACGCCGGGGGGTCCTACGAGCAGTACTTC. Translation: CASSYAGGSYEQYF.

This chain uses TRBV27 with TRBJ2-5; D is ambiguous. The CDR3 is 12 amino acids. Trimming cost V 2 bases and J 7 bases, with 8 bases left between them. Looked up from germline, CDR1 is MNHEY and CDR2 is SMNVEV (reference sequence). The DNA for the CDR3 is TGTGCCAGCAGTTTAATCGGCGGGACCCAGTACTTC. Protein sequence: CASSLIGGTQYF.

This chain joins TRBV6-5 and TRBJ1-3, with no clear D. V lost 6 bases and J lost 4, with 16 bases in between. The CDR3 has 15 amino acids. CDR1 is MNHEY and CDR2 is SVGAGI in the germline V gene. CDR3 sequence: CASSQIRLSGNTIYF. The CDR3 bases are TGTGCCAGCAGCCAGATCAGGCTGTCAGGAAACACCATATATTTT.

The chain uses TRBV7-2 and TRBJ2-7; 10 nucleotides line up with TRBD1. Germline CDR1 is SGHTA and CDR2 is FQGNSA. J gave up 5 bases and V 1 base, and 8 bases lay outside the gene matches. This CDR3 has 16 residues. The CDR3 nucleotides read TGTGCCAGCAGCTTAGGAGCGGGACAGGGGATCCACGAGCAGTACTTC. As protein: CASSLGAGQGIHEQYF.

This chain's CDR3 is CASSLDGLAGGAYNEQFF. The CDR3 DNA reads TGCGCCAGCAGCTTGGACGGACTAGCGGGAGGCGCCTACAATGAGCAGTTCTTC. This chain connects TRBV5-1 to TRBJ2-1; 14 bases align to TRBD2. CDR3 length equals 18 residues. CDR1 and CDR2 from the germline V gene are SGHRS and YFSETQ. V shed 0 bases, J shed 2 bases, and the junction held 4 bases outside the gene matches.

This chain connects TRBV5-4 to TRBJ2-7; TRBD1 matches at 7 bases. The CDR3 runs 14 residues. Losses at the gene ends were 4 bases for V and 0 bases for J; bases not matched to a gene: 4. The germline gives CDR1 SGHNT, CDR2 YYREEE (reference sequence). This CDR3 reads CASSGGQISYEQYF. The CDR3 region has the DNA TGTGCCAGCAGCGGGGGACAGATCTCCTACGAGCAGTACTTC.

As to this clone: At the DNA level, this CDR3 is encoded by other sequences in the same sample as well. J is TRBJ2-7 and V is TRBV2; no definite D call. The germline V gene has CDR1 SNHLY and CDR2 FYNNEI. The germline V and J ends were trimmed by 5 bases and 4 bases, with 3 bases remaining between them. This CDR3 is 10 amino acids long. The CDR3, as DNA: TGTGCCAGCAGTCTATACGAGCAGTACTTC. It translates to CASSLYEQYF.

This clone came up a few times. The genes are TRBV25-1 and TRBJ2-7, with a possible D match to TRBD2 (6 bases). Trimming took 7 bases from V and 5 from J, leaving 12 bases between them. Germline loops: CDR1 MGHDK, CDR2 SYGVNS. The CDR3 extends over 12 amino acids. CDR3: CASIGAGNEQYF. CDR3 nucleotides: TGTGCCAGCATCGGGGCGGGGAACGAGCAGTACTTC.